Listed below are T cell receptor beta chains from one sample, sequenced in a study of early T cells in non-severe SARS-CoV-2 infection. TCRdb reanalysed the 5' RACE reads using MiXCR and keeps one entry per CDR3 protein. This sample has some 98,000 distinct CDR3 sequences, with around 17% found just once. The sequencing input was whole blood. The receptor set was obtained from an adult who was a healthcare worker with PCR-confirmed SARS-CoV-2 infection or an uninfected control (not recorded which). CDR3s include the opening cysteine and the closing phenylalanine or tryptophan. The D gene is left open where the match is weak. The size of a clone is reported for some rows only, either as once, few or many, or as a class for expanded clones.

V	D	J	size	CDR3	DNA
TRBV4-3	NA	TRBJ2-3	many	CASSQDRGGSTDTQYF	TGCGCCAGCAGCCAAGATCGGGGCGGTAGCACAGATACGCAGTATTTT
TRBV28	TRBD1	TRBJ2-5	NA	CASSSSGQGRKTQYF	TGTGCCAGCAGCAGCTCAGGACAGGGGAGAAAGACCCAGTACTTC
TRBV27	NA	TRBJ2-2	NA	CARSPGGITGELFF	TGTGCCAGAAGTCCAGGGGGGATCACCGGGGAGCTGTTTTTT
TRBV20-1	TRBD1	TRBJ1-5	few	CSARGDRNQPQHF	TGCAGTGCTAGAGGGGACAGAAATCAGCCCCAGCATTTT
TRBV29-1	NA	TRBJ2-1	NA	CSVVSSTEQFF	TGCAGCGTTGTCAGTTCTACTGAGCAGTTCTTC
TRBV11-2	NA	TRBJ2-1	many	CASSLAPGSYNEQFF	TGTGCCAGCAGCTTAGCACCCGGGAGCTACAATGAGCAGTTCTTC
TRBV12-3/TRBV12-4	TRBD2	TRBJ2-1	NA	CASSPPGLAMRNEQFF	TGTGCCAGCAGCCCACCGGGACTAGCGATGAGAAATGAGCAGTTCTTC
TRBV20-1	NA	TRBJ2-2	NA	CSAATPGNTGELFF	TGCAGTGCCGCTACACCAGGGAACACCGGGGAGCTGTTTTTT
TRBV20-1	TRBD1	TRBJ2-7	few	CSAMIPGQGSSYEQYF	TGCAGTGCTATGATCCCGGGACAGGGGAGCTCCTACGAGCAGTACTTC
TRBV20-1	NA	TRBJ1-1	many	CSASGRLWDNKNTEAFF	TGCAGTGCTAGTGGGCGGTTATGGGACAATAAGAACACTGAAGCTTTCTTT
TRBV3-1	NA	TRBJ2-7	few	CASSLKLGSEQYF	TGTGCCAGCAGCCTTAAACTAGGAAGCGAGCAGTACTTC
TRBV29-1	NA	TRBJ1-6	NA	CSVRAAGTASPLHF	TGCAGCGTGAGAGCCGCAGGCACAGCTTCACCCCTCCACTTT
TRBV7-9	NA	TRBJ2-7	few	CASSSAGGDYEQYF	TGTGCCAGCAGCTCGGCAGGGGGGGACTACGAGCAGTACTTC
TRBV5-4	TRBD1	TRBJ2-7	few	CASSFRDRGTYEQYF	TGTGCCAGCAGCTTCCGGGACAGGGGGACCTACGAGCAGTACTTC
TRBV12-3/TRBV12-4	TRBD2	TRBJ2-7	many	CASSSTSASYEQYF	TGTGCCAGCAGTTCGACTAGCGCATCCTACGAGCAGTACTTC
TRBV29-1	TRBD2	TRBJ2-5	NA	CSVEMGLAGPGTQYF	TGCAGCGTTGAAATGGGACTAGCAGGTCCCGGGACCCAGTACTTC
TRBV29-1	NA	TRBJ2-3	once	CSVPQATDTQYF	TGCAGCGTGCCCCAGGCGACAGATACGCAGTATTTT
TRBV20-1	NA	TRBJ2-5	NA	CSAPIREETQYF	TGCAGTGCTCCAATCCGGGAAGAGACCCAGTACTTC
TRBV14	NA	TRBJ1-2	few	CASSASPNYGYTF	TGTGCCAGCAGCGCCAGCCCTAACTATGGCTACACCTTC
TRBV7-2	TRBD1	TRBJ1-2	NA	CASSLWTGGNYGYTF	TGTGCCAGCAGCTTGTGGACAGGGGGCAACTATGGCTACACCTTC
TRBV20-1	TRBD1	TRBJ1-5	few	CSAETGPQQPQHF	TGCAGTGCGGAGACAGGGCCCCAACAGCCCCAGCATTTT
TRBV2	NA	TRBJ2-4	NA	CASSGLDKNIQYF	TGTGCCAGCAGTGGACTCGACAAAAACATTCAGTACTTC
TRBV27	TRBD1	TRBJ1-2	NA	CASSFQGGDGYTF	TGTGCCAGCAGTTTCCAGGGGGGAGATGGCTACACCTTC
TRBV30	NA	TRBJ1-4	few	CAWRARGPGNEKLFF	TGTGCCTGGAGAGCCCGGGGCCCAGGAAATGAAAAACTGTTTTTT
TRBV19	NA	TRBJ2-1	few	CASKLEGSVSYNEQFF	TGTGCCAGTAAGTTGGAGGGATCGGTATCATACAATGAGCAGTTCTTC
TRBV7-9	NA	TRBJ1-6	few	CASSPREPPLHF	TGTGCCAGCAGCCCCAGGGAACCACCCCTCCACTTT
TRBV7-2	NA	TRBJ1-1	many	CASSRRQFTEAFF	TGTGCCAGCAGTCGTCGACAGTTCACTGAAGCTTTCTTT
TRBV27	TRBD2	TRBJ2-2	NA	CASSNHSSGLADPANTGELFF	TGTGCCAGCAGTAACCACTCCTCGGGACTAGCTGATCCCGCGAACACCGGGGAGCTGTTTTTT
TRBV5-1	NA	TRBJ1-1	NA	CASSFQGMAEAFF	TGCGCCAGCAGTTTTCAGGGGATGGCTGAAGCTTTCTTT
TRBV27	NA	TRBJ1-1	few	CASRAYPNREDGTEAFF	TGTGCCAGCAGAGCGTATCCGAACAGGGAAGATGGCACTGAAGCTTTCTTT
TRBV20-1	TRBD2	TRBJ2-1	few	CSARKPSGYNEQFF	TGCAGTGCTAGAAAACCTAGCGGGTACAATGAGCAGTTCTTC